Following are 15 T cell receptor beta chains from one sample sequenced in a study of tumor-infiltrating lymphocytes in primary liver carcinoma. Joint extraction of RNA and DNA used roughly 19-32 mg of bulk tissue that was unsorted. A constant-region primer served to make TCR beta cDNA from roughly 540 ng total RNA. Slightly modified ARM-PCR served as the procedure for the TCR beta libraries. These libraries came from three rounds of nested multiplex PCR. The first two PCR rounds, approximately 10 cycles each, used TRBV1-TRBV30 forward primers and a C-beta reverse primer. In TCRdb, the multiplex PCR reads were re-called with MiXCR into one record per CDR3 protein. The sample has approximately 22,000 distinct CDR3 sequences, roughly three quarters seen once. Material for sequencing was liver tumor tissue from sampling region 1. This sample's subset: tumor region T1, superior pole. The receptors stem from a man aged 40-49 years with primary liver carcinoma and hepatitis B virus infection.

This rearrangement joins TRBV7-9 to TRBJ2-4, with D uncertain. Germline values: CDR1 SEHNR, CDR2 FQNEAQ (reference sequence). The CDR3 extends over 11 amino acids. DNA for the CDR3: TGTGTCAGAAGCCCTCAAGACATTCAGTACTTC. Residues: CVRSPQDIQYF.

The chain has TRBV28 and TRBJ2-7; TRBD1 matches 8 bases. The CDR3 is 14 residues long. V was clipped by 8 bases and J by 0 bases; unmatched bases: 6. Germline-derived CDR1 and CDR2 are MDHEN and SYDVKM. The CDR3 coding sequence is TGTGCCAGCGTCCAGACAGGGGACTCCTACGAGCAGTACTTC. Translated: CASVQTGDSYEQYF.

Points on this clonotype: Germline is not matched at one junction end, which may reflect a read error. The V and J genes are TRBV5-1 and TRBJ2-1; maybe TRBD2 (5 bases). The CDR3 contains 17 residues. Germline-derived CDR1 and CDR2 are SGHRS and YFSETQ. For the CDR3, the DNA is TGCGCCAGCAGCAGCCCTCTAGCTGGAGTCTTCTACAATGGGCAGTTCTTC. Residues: CASSSPLAGVFYNGQFF.

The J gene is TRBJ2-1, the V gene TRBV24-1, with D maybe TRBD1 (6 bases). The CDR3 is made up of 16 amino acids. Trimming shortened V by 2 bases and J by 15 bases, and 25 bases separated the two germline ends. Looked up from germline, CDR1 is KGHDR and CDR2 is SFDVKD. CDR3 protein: CATSDSAGTSYNGRFF. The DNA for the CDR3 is TGTGCCACCAGTGATTCAGCCGGGACAAGTTACAATGGGCGGTTCTTC.

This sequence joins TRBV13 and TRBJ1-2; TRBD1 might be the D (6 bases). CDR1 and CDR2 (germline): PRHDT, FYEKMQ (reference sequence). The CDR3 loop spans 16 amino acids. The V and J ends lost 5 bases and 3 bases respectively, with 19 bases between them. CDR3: CASSPSVLGGDYGYTF. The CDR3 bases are TGTGCCAGCAGCCCCAGCGTCCTAGGGGGGGACTATGGCTACACCTTC.

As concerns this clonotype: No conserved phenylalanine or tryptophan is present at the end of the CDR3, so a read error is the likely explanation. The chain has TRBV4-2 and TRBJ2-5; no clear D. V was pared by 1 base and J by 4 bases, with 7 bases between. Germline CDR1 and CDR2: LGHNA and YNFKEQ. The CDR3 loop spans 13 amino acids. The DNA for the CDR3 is TGTGCCAGCAGCCAAGTACTAACAGAGACCCAGTACTCC. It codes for CASSQVLTETQYS.

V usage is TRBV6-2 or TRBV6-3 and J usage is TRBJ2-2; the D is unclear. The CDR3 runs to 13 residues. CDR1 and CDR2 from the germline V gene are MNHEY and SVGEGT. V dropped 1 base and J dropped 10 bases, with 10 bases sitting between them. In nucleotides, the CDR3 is TGTGCCAGCAGTTACTTCTTAAACATGGAGCTGTTTTTT. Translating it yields CASSYFLNMELFF.

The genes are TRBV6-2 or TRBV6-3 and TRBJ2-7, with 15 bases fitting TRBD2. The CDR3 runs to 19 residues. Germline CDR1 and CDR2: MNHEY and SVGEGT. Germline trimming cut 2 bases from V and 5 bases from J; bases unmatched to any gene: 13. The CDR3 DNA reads TGTGCCAGCAGTTACCCGAAGTGGACTAGCGGGAGGGTCCCCAACGAGCAGTACTTC. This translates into CASSYPKWTSGRVPNEQYF.

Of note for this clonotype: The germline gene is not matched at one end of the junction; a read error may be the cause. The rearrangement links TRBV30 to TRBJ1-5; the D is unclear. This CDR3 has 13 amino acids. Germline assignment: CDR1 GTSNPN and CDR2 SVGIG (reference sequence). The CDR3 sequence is CAWSTAGDQPQHF. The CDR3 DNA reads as TGTGCCTGGAGTACCGCTGGGGATCAGCCTCAGCATTTT.

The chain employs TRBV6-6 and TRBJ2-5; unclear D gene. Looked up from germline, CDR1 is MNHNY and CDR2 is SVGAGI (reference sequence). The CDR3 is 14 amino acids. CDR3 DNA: TGTGTCAACAGTTACCAATGGCAGGAAGAGACCCAGTACTTC. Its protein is CVNSYQWQEETQYF.

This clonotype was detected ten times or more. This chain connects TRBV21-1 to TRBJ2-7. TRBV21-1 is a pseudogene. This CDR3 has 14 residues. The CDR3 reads CASSKPRHSYEQYF. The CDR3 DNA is TGTGCCAGCAGCAAACCGAGACACTCCTACGAGCAGTACTTC.

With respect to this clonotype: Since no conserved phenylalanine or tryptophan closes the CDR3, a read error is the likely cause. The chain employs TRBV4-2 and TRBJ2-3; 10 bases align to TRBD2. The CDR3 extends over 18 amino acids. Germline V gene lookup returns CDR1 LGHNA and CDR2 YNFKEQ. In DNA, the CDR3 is TGTGCCAGCAGCCAAGAGGCGCTCCTAGCGGGAGCGACAGATAGGCAGTATATT. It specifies CASSQEALLAGATDRQYI.

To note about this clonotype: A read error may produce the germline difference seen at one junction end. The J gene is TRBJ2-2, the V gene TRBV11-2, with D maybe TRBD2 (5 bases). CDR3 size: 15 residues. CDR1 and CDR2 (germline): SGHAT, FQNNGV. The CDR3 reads CTSSFRQSNTGELLF. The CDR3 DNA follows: TGTACCAGCAGCTTTAGGCAATCTAACACCGGGGAGCTGTTGTTT.

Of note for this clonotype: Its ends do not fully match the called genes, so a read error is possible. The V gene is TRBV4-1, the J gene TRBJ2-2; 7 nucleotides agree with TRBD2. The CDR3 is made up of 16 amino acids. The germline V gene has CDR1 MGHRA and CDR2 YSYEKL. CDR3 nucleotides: TGCGCCAGCAGCCGCGAACCGGGACTAAACACCGGGGAGATGTTTTTT. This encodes CASSREPGLNTGEMFF.

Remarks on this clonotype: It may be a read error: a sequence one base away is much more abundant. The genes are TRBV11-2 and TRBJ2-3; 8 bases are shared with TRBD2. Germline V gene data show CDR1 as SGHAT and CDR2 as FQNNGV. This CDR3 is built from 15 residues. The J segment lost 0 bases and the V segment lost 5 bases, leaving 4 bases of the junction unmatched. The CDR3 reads CASSQGTRSTDTQYF. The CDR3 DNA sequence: TGTGCCAGCAGCCAGGGGACTAGAAGCACAGATACGCAGTATTTT. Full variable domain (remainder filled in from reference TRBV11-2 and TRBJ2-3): EAGVAQSPRYKIIEKRQSVAFWCNPISGHATLYWYQQILGQGPKLLIQFQNNGVVDDSQLPKDRFSAERLKGVDSTLKIQPAKLEDSAVYLCASSQGTRSTDTQYFGPGTRLTVL.